Below are 20 T cell receptor beta chains sequenced from a single sample in a study of T-cell memory formation after mild COVID-19. TCRdb re-analysed the 5' RACE reads in MiXCR, keeping a single row per CDR3 protein. The sample includes 200,000 to 250,000 distinct CDR3 sequences, just over 9.5% of them seen just once. Sequenced: PBMCs or a T cell subset sorted from them (not recorded which). These receptor sequences come from a man aged 18 to 35 who had mild COVID-19 (a few samples of this study predate the infection). Cell type and time point are not known.

J is TRBJ2-4 and V is TRBV6-5; D is undetermined. The germline gives CDR1 MNHEY, CDR2 SVGAGI. The CDR3 covers 14 residues. The V and J ends lost 0 bases and 3 bases respectively, with 6 bases between them. The chain's CDR3 is CASSYSGDKNIQYF. In DNA, the CDR3 is TGTGCCAGCAGTTACTCTGGGGACAAAAACATTCAGTACTTC.

This chain joins TRBV29-1 and TRBJ1-2; D is uncertain. The CDR3 spans 11 residues. The ends were cut back, 7 bases at V and 2 bases at J, with 8 bases in the middle. CDR1 is SQVTM and CDR2 is ANQGSEA in the germline V gene. CDR3 sequence: CSADLNYGYTF. The CDR3 DNA reads as TGCAGCGCTGACTTAAACTATGGCTACACCTTC.

This clonotype was found a few times. The V call is TRBV24-1, the J call TRBJ2-3; possibly TRBD1 for D (5 bases). Germline V gene lookup returns CDR1 KGHDR and CDR2 SFDVKD. Trimming pared 6 bases from V and 5 bases from J, leaving 11 bases between. The CDR3 covers 13 residues. The CDR3: CATSFRVGDTQYF. CDR3 bases: TGTGCCACCAGTTTCAGGGTTGGAGATACGCAGTATTTT.

The rearrangement joins TRBV7-2 to TRBJ2-3; the D call may be TRBD1 or TRBD2 (5 bases each). The V and J ends lost 4 bases and 2 bases respectively, with 13 bases between them. The CDR3 consists of 15 residues. Per germline, CDR1 SGHTA and CDR2 FQGNSA. The DNA of the CDR3 is TGTGCCAGCAGCTCCGAACCGGGACCCACAGATACGCAGTATTTT. Translation: CASSSEPGPTDTQYF.

This clonotype was detected only a few times. This sequence joins TRBV20-1 and TRBJ2-7, with no clear D. V was shortened by 0 bases and J by 4 bases, with 10 bases between the two germline ends. The CDR3 covers 13 residues. Germline CDR1 is DFQATT and CDR2 is SNEGSKA (reference sequence). CDR3 sequence: CSARDGRDYEQYF. In DNA, the CDR3 is TGCAGTGCTAGAGATGGCAGAGATTACGAGCAGTACTTC.

The chain combines TRBV12-3 or TRBV12-4 with TRBJ2-4; 10 bases align to TRBD2. The CDR3 spans 14 residues. J gave up 7 bases and V 6 bases, and 6 bases lay outside the gene matches. The CDR3, as DNA: TGTGCCAGCAGCCCGACTAGCGGGTCCAACATTCAGTACTTC. This encodes CASSPTSGSNIQYF.

The chain recombines TRBV10-3 with TRBJ1-5; tentatively, D is TRBD1 (5 bases). CDR1 and CDR2 (germline): ENHRY, SYGVKD. This CDR3 has 14 amino acids. Trimming shortened V by 4 bases and J by 1 base, and 8 bases separated the two germline ends. The DNA of the CDR3 is TGTGCCATCAGTGTACAGGACAGCAATCAGCCCCAGCATTTT. This encodes CAISVQDSNQPQHF.

The chain employs TRBV7-9 and TRBJ1-2; TRBD1 aligns across 7 bases. This CDR3 region has 17 residues. Germline V CDR1 and CDR2: SEHNR, FQNEAQ (reference sequence). With 7 bases clipped from V and 2 bases from J, the junction kept 16 bases outside the gene matches. The CDR3 coding sequence is TGTGCCAGCACTCCCTTGCTAACAGGGGAAAAGAACTATGGCTACACCTTC. Amino acids: CASTPLLTGEKNYGYTF.

V is TRBV20-1 and J is TRBJ2-3, with 8 bases lining up with TRBD2. The CDR3 extends over 13 amino acids. Germline-derived CDR1 and CDR2 are DFQATT and SNEGSKA (reference sequence). V shed 3 bases and J 4 bases; nucleotides not matched to a gene: 3. As DNA, the CDR3 is TGCAGTGCTAGCGGGGGGGCCCCAGATACGCAGTATTTT. Amino acid sequence: CSASGGAPDTQYF.

The table lists this clonotype with a few counts. The V and J genes are TRBV12-3 or TRBV12-4 and TRBJ2-2; 10 nucleotides align to TRBD2. The junction had 5 bases not matched to a gene; V was cut back by 3 bases and J by 1 base. This CDR3 comprises 17 residues. The CDR3 bases are TGTGCCAGCAGTTTCCGACTAGCGGGTAGGAACACCGGGGAGCTGTTTTTT. Translating it yields CASSFRLAGRNTGELFF.

The rearrangement uses TRBV5-1 and TRBJ2-5; 8 bases agree with TRBD2. Germline-derived CDR1 and CDR2 are SGHRS and YFSETQ. Losses at the gene ends were 3 bases for V and 3 bases for J; bases not matched to a gene: 4. This CDR3 contains 14 residues. The CDR3, as DNA: TGCGCCAGCAGCTCCGGGACTAGAGAAGAGACCCAGTACTTC. Protein: CASSSGTREETQYF.

This chain links TRBV4-3 with TRBJ2-1, with 7 bases that match TRBD1. After removal of 3 bases from V and 8 bases from J, the junction contained 4 bases not matched to a gene. This CDR3 has 13 amino acids. CDR1 LGHNA and CDR2 YSLEER come from the germline V gene. The CDR3 loop is CASSHNTGDEQFF. The CDR3 DNA is TGCGCCAGCAGCCATAATACAGGGGATGAGCAGTTCTTC.

This clonotype was counted ten times or more. This rearrangement joins TRBV4-1 to TRBJ2-3; 7 nucleotides line up with TRBD2. CDR3 size: 16 residues. CDR1 is MGHRA and CDR2 is YSYEKL in the germline V gene. The junction had 3 bases not matched to a gene; V was cut back by 0 bases and J by 0 bases. Here the CDR3 DNA reads TGCGCCAGCAGCCAAGAAGCGGGGCCCAGCACAGATACGCAGTATTTT. It encodes CASSQEAGPSTDTQYF.

CDR3 protein: CASSRLAGDGDTQYF. In nucleotides, the CDR3 is TGTGCCAGCAGTCGTTTAGCGGGGGATGGCGATACGCAGTATTTT. This chain links TRBV6-6 with TRBJ2-3; TRBD2 matches 9 bases. J gave up 6 bases and V 5 bases, and 9 bases lay outside the gene matches. Germline CDR1 is MNHNY and CDR2 is SVGAGI (reference sequence). CDR3 length: 15 amino acids.

This clonotype turned up a few times. The J gene is TRBJ2-5, the V gene TRBV29-1, with TRBD2 identical over 12 bases. V was clipped by 6 bases and J by 2 bases; unmatched bases: 1. This CDR3 is 13 amino acids long. The germline gives CDR1 SQVTM, CDR2 ANQGSEA. The CDR3 sequence is CSVGLAGQETQYF. DNA for the CDR3: TGCAGCGTCGGACTAGCGGGGCAAGAGACCCAGTACTTC.

This clonotype was detected many times. V gene TRBV7-6 combines with J gene TRBJ2-1; either TRBD1 or TRBD2 may fit D (5 bases each). The V and J ends lost 3 bases and 2 bases respectively, with 5 bases between them. This CDR3 contains 13 residues. The germline CDR1 and CDR2 sequences are SGHVS and FNYEAQ. The CDR3 protein is CASSLGAYNEQFF. For the CDR3, the DNA is TGTGCCAGCAGCTTGGGGGCCTACAATGAGCAGTTCTTC.

The chain combines TRBV7-9 with TRBJ2-7; 10 positions agree with TRBD1. Trimming removed 5 bases from V and 5 bases from J; junction bases left unmatched: 3. This CDR3 region has 13 residues. Germline CDR1 and CDR2: SEHNR and FQNEAQ (reference sequence). In DNA form, the CDR3 reads TGTGCCAGCAGCACCGGGACAGGGGACGAGCAGTACTTC. Amino acids: CASSTGTGDEQYF.

This rearrangement joins TRBV5-6 to TRBJ2-5; tentatively, D is TRBD1 (5 bases). CDR3 length: 14 residues. The germline V gene has CDR1 SGHDT and CDR2 YYEEEE. V lost 0 bases to trimming and J lost 1 base, with 7 bases between them. DNA for the CDR3: TGTGCCAGCAGCTTGGGACAGATCCAAGAGACCCAGTACTTC. It yields the protein CASSLGQIQETQYF.

This clonotype was found a few times. V gene TRBV11-2 combines with J gene TRBJ1-1; D perhaps matches TRBD1 (6 bases). Germline V CDR1 and CDR2: SGHAT, FQNNGV. V was cut by 4 bases and J by 4 bases, with 13 bases left in between. This CDR3 spans 14 amino acids. Here the CDR3 DNA reads TGTGCCAGCAGCTCGATCAGGGGTAGCACTGAAGCTTTCTTT. Protein sequence: CASSSIRGSTEAFF.

The chain is built from TRBV7-6 and TRBJ2-5; perhaps D is TRBD1 or TRBD2 (5 bases each). The CDR3 extends over 15 amino acids. V shed 5 bases and J shed 0 bases, with 13 bases lying between them. Per the germline V gene, CDR1 is SGHVS and CDR2 is FNYEAQ. The CDR3 is CASSPGEGYQETQYF. The CDR3 region has the DNA TGTGCCAGCAGCCCTGGTGAGGGGTACCAAGAGACCCAGTACTTC.